These T cell receptor beta chains were read from a single sample in a study of Ad26.COV2.S vaccination and SARS-CoV-2 variants. Measured with immunoSEQ multiplex PCR; TCRdb has only the in-frame clones, and not every one. The sample has about 94,000 clones, 82% seen once. This specimen was peripheral blood, taken after recovery from COVID-19. Source of these receptors: a human donor who had recovered from COVID-19. Each CDR3 is given with its conserved first and last residue. A D gene is named only where the DNA matches it firmly. Size is omitted from some rows. Given values are once, few, many or a class for expanded clones.

j_call | v_call | clone_size | d_call | cdr3_nt | cdr3_aa
TRBJ2-7 | TRBV10-3 | NA | NA | TGTGCCATCAGTGCAGAACACGAGCAGTACTTC | CAISAEHEQYF
TRBJ2-2 | TRBV3-1/TRBV3-2 | NA | NA | TGTGCCAGCAGCCGACAAACGAACACCGGGGAGCTGTTTTTT | CASSRQTNTGELFF
TRBJ1-5 | TRBV6-5 | NA | TRBD1 | TGTGCCAGCAGGTTGGAGGGGGCTCAGCCCCAGCATTTT | CASRLEGAQPQHF
TRBJ1-2 | TRBV12-3/TRBV12-4 | once | NA | TGTGCCAGCAGTTTGTCCTCGAGAGGCTACACCTTC | CASSLSSRGYTF
TRBJ1-6 | TRBV7-2 | NA | NA | TGTGCCAGCACTCGCGCAGGGAGGGGTAATTCACCCCTCCACTTT | CASTRAGRGNSPLHF
TRBJ1-1 | TRBV7-9 | NA | NA | TGTGCCAGCAGCTTAGAAAAGGGTGGCAATGAAGCTTTCTTT | CASSLEKGGNEAFF
TRBJ1-2 | TRBV9 | few | NA | TGTGCCAGCAGCGAGGGGGGTTATGGCTACACCTTC | CASSEGGYGYTF
TRBJ2-3 | TRBV6-2/TRBV6-3 | NA | NA | TGTGCCAGCAGTTACTCGGCAGCCTCTAACACAGATACGCAGTATTTT | CASSYSAASNTDTQYF
TRBJ2-5 | TRBV7-2 | NA | TRBD1 | TGTGCCAGCAGCCCGGGGGGACAGGGGTGGTTTGGGGAGACCCAGTACTTC | CASSPGGQGWFGETQYF
TRBJ2-1 | TRBV7-2 | NA | NA | TGTGCCAGCAGCTTAGCCAGGGGCCTCTACAATGAGCAGTTCTTC | CASSLARGLYNEQFF
TRBJ2-5 | TRBV7-9 | NA | NA | TGTGCCAGCAGCCCCCCTAGCGACTCAGCTCAAGAGACCCAGTACTTC | CASSPPSDSAQETQYF
TRBJ2-7 | TRBV15 | NA | NA | TGTGCCACCAGCAGAGATTTGGACGAGCAGTACTTC | CATSRDLDEQYF
TRBJ2-1 | TRBV4-3 | NA | NA | TGCGCCAGCAGCCAAAGCTCCCTTTCCGCGCCCAGCTCCTACAATGAGCAGTTCTTC | CASSQSSLSAPSSYNEQFF
TRBJ2-3 | TRBV21-1 | NA | NA | TGTGCCAGCAGCCGGGACTTGCCCACAGATACGCAGTATTTT | CASSRDLPTDTQYF
TRBJ1-3 | TRBV29-1 | NA | NA | TGCAGCGCCCCAGGGGCTTCTGGAAACACCATATATTTT | CSAPGASGNTIYF
TRBJ2-3 | TRBV6-2/TRBV6-3 | NA | NA | TGTGCCAGCAGTTGGAACAGGTTCAGTGGAGATACGCAGTATTTT | CASSWNRFSGDTQYF
TRBJ2-1 | TRBV4-2 | NA | TRBD2 | TGTGCCAGCAGCCAATATATGACTAGCGGGAGGTCTGATGAGCAGTTCTTC | CASSQYMTSGRSDEQFF
TRBJ1-1 | TRBV14 | NA | TRBD1 | TGTGCCAGCAGCCTTCGGACAGGGCTGAACACTGAAGCTTTCTTT | CASSLRTGLNTEAFF
TRBJ1-2 | TRBV6-1 | NA | NA | TGTGCCAGCAGTGAACCAAGAGAGGGGGGCTACACCTTC | CASSEPREGGYTF
TRBJ1-4 | TRBV15 | NA | TRBD1 | TGTGCCACCAGCAGGGGGACAGGGGTGGGAGAAAAACTGTTTTTT | CATSRGTGVGEKLFF
TRBJ1-5 | TRBV27 | few | NA | TGTGCCAGCAATGGGCGAGCTTATAGCAATCAGCCCCAGCATTTT | CASNGRAYSNQPQHF
TRBJ2-2 | TRBV7-2 | once | TRBD2 | TGTGCCAGCACCCTGACTAGCGGGAGTGTGAACACCGGGGAGCTGTTTTTT | CASTLTSGSVNTGELFF
TRBJ1-1 | TRBV6-1 | NA | NA | TGTGCCAGCAGTGAGGTCATGAACACTGAAGCTTTCTTT | CASSEVMNTEAFF
TRBJ2-2 | TRBV5-1 | NA | TRBD2 | TGCGCCAGCAGCCCGCAGTTCGCGGGAGGACAGAACACCGGGGAGCTGTTTTTT | CASSPQFAGGQNTGELFF
TRBJ1-1 | TRBV19 | NA | NA | TGTGCCAGTAGTTTGTCGAGGAACACTGAAGCTTTCTTT | CASSLSRNTEAFF
TRBJ2-7 | TRBV11-2 | once | NA | TGTGCCAGCAGCTTAGATAGCACAGATGTATACGAGCAGTACTTC | CASSLDSTDVYEQYF
TRBJ2-7 | TRBV13 | NA | TRBD2 | TGTGCCAGCAGTCCGGGACCGGGAGGGGGTTCCTACGAGCAGTACTTC | CASSPGPGGGSYEQYF
TRBJ1-1 | TRBV6-2/TRBV6-3 | NA | NA | TGTGCCAGCAGTTGGAACAGGGAAGAGGTGTTCACTGAAGCTTTCTTT | CASSWNREEVFTEAFF
TRBJ1-3 | TRBV4-2 | NA | TRBD1 | TGTGCCAGCAGCCAAAACAGGGGAGGAAACACCATATATTTT | CASSQNRGGNTIYF